The 2 T cell receptor beta chains below were found in one sample sequenced in a study of tumor and adjacent non-tumor tissue in lung cancer. The template was RNA from unsorted bulk tissue. A modified ARM-PCR protocol with three rounds of nested PCR amplified TCRbeta. TCRdb reprocessed the multiplex PCR reads with MiXCR, giving one entry per CDR3 protein. The sample lists about 68,000 distinct CDR3 sequences, roughly three fifths occurring once. Source material: lung tumor tissue. These receptors all stem from a man between 45 and 60 years old with non-small cell lung cancer.

At least ten counts were recorded for this clonotype. The gene calls are TRBV7-8 and TRBJ2-7; 10 bases fit TRBD1. Per germline, CDR1 SGHVS and CDR2 FQNEAQ. CDR3 length: 13 residues. V shed 5 bases and J 5 bases; nucleotides not matched to a gene: 3. CDR3: CASSQGTGDEQYF. The CDR3 DNA sequence: TGTGCCAGCAGCCAGGGGACAGGGGACGAGCAGTACTTC.

V gene TRBV11-3 combines with J gene TRBJ2-7; weak D call: TRBD2 (6 bases). This CDR3 is built from 14 residues. Germline V gene lookup returns CDR1 SGHNT and CDR2 YENEEA. V shed 6 bases and J shed 3 bases, with 15 bases lying between them. The CDR3 protein is CASRLASVVYEQYF. DNA of the CDR3: TGTGCCAGCAGGTTGGCTAGCGTAGTCTACGAGCAGTACTTC.